A single T cell receptor beta chain is shown here with its context. The sample belongs to a study of blood T cell repertoires in COVID-19. Study context: COVID-19 samples from acute and convalescent phases originated in the United States, Italy and Spain. T cells, B-cell-depleted T cells, or PBMCs provided the cDNA or gDNA that served as material.

In the authors' methods: Reference gene primer amplification gave estimated nucleated cell counts. The protocol was immunoSEQ multiplex PCR, while the TCRdb copy is restricted to in-frame clones and leaves out a portion. The DNA was the basis for D and trimming; V, J and clone size are from that table. The sample carries about 100,000 clones, about 90% recorded once. The CDR3 is made up of 14 amino acids. V was clipped by 4 bases and J by 5 bases, with 15 bases between them. Germline V gene lookup returns CDR1 GTSNPN and CDR2 SVGIG (reference sequence). The rearrangement links TRBV30 to TRBJ2-1; possible D gene TRBD1, 6 bases. The sample consisted of peripheral blood. This clonotype was sampled from a man in his fifties with active COVID-19. This CDR3 is CAWMTGSGDNEQFF. CDR3 DNA: TGTGCCTGGATGACAGGATCAGGAGACAATGAGCAGTTCTTC.